Below are 5 T cell receptor beta chains sequenced from a single sample in a study of vaccination effects on CD4 cells after COVID-19. These receptors' antigens are unknown. The method was immunoSEQ multiplex PCR; TCRdb's version includes in-frame clones alone and lacks a portion of them. The profile covers 63,000 or so clones, with under 85% appearing a single time and less than 6.5% taken by the ten largest. CD4+ T cells specific for antigen were expanded with viral peptide pools by the ViraFEST assay before sequencing. An approximately nine-day culture period preceded the isolation of CD4+ T cells. Confirmation by PCR established that the person had SARS-CoV-2 infection between March and December 2020. Sequences were derived from CD4+ T cells from PBMCs cultured with HIV peptides, sampled before COVID-19 vaccination. Subset meaning: HIV-1 Nef peptide pool negative control/reference culture. These TCRs come from a human donor who had a prior SARS-CoV-2 infection.

In this sample, this clone turned up a few times. The chain uses TRBV11-3 and TRBJ2-7, with 7 bases matching TRBD1. Trimming removed 5 bases from V and 3 bases from J; junction bases left unmatched: 10. The CDR3 is made up of 15 amino acids. Germline V gene data show CDR1 as SGHNT and CDR2 as YENEEA. The CDR3 protein is CASSAGQAQDYEQYF. The CDR3 DNA reads as TGTGCCAGCAGCGCCGGACAGGCTCAAGACTACGAGCAGTACTTC.

V usage is TRBV19 and J usage is TRBJ1-1; D perhaps matches TRBD1 (6 bases). Germline CDR1 and CDR2: LNHDA and SQIVND (reference sequence). The CDR3 extends over 13 amino acids. Trimming removed 8 bases from V and 0 bases from J, with 10 bases in between. The CDR3 here is CASGRGLNTEAFF. The CDR3 DNA reads TGTGCCAGTGGGAGGGGGTTGAACACTGAAGCTTTCTTT.

The rearrangement links TRBV5-4 to TRBJ2-7; D is unclear. Trimming pared 3 bases from V and 3 bases from J, leaving 16 bases between. The CDR3 loop spans 15 amino acids. Germline V gene lookup returns CDR1 SGHNT and CDR2 YYREEE (reference sequence). CDR3: CASSSSETGSYEQYF. CDR3 nucleotide sequence: TGTGCCAGCAGCTCGAGTGAGACCGGAAGCTACGAGCAGTACTTC.

This clone was seen only a few times. The genes are TRBV4-2 and TRBJ2-3; 7 bases map to TRBD2. CDR3 length equals 17 residues. Germline CDR1 reads LGHNA; CDR2 reads YNFKEQ. V shed 1 base, J shed 0 bases, and the junction held 7 bases outside the gene matches. The CDR3: CASSQGPSGFSTDTQYF. The CDR3 nucleotides read TGTGCCAGCAGCCAAGGGCCTAGCGGTTTCAGCACAGATACGCAGTATTTT.

The chain couples TRBV15 to TRBJ2-3; 12 bases match TRBD2. This CDR3 is 17 amino acids long. CDR1 is LNHNV, CDR2 YYDKDF, per germline (reference sequence). V lost 0 bases to trimming and J lost 4 bases; unmatched junction nucleotides: 5. The CDR3 region is CATSRETSGSGADTQYF. The CDR3 coding sequence is TGTGCCACCAGCAGAGAGACTAGCGGGAGTGGAGCAGATACGCAGTATTTT.